This TCR beta chain was retrieved from a study of STAT5B mutations in CD4+ large granular lymphocyte leukemia. General study findings and limits: CD4-sorted patient repertoires seemed more clonal than healthy CD4+ repertoires. 8/27 top patient clones versus 2/35 control clones were TRBV06-family.

Here immunoSEQ multiplex PCR was the method, and the copy in TCRdb shows in-frame clones only, minus some. The data show some 30,000 clones, with around two thirds seen just once and over 0.4% held by the top ten. Trimming took 4 bases from V and 5 from J, leaving 3 bases between them. The CDR3 contains 11 residues. Germline CDR1 and CDR2: SQVTM and ANQGSEA. In the case of this clone: Its antigen is unidentified.

What was sequenced was CD4+ T cells from blood buffy coats. This TCR came from a human donor in good health. The chain combines TRBV29-1 with TRBJ1-6; D not resolved. The CDR3 sequence: CSVGNNSPLHF. CDR3 sequence (DNA): TGCAGCGTTGGCAATAATTCACCCCTCCACTTT.